A single sample is the source of the 17 T cell receptor beta chains below, sequenced in a study of T cell responses to AZD1222 COVID-19 vaccine. Assay: immunoSEQ multiplex PCR; the TCRdb copy retains only in-frame clones and omits some. The repertoire includes under 200,000 clones, roughly 92% of them detected once, and 1.5% to 2% sits in the top ten. Sample: peripheral blood, taken on day 0 of AZD1222 vaccination. The receptors come from an adult in good health.

The chain has TRBV19 and TRBJ2-7, with D uncertain. Germline V gene lookup returns CDR1 LNHDA and CDR2 SQIVND (reference sequence). Trimming removed 7 bases from V and 0 bases from J, with 10 bases in between. This CDR3 comprises 13 residues. The CDR3 bases are TGTGCCAGTAAGGCAGAGAGCTCCTACGAGCAGTACTTC. It encodes CASKAESSYEQYF. Drawing the rest from reference TRBV19 and TRBJ2-7, the complete variable domain is DGGITQSPKYLFRKEGQNVTLSCEQNLNHDAMYWYRQDPGQGLRLIYYSQIVNDFQKGDIAEGYSVSREKKESFPLTVTSAQKNPTAFYLCASKAESSYEQYFGPGTRLTVT.

The genes are TRBV18 and TRBJ1-1; the match to TRBD1 covers 8 bases. The CDR3 loop spans 13 amino acids. Germline V gives CDR1 KGHSH, CDR2 LQKENI. The junction had 3 bases not matched to a gene; V was cut back by 3 bases and J by 6 bases. The CDR3: CASSPDRVAEAFF. In DNA, the CDR3 is TGTGCCAGCTCACCGGACAGGGTCGCTGAAGCTTTCTTT.

V is TRBV7-9 and J is TRBJ2-5; no firm D call. The CDR3 contains 12 residues. Germline CDR1 and CDR2: SEHNR and FQNEAQ (reference sequence). The germline V and J ends were trimmed by 2 bases and 4 bases, with 5 bases remaining between them. The CDR3 is CASSLRRETQYF. The CDR3 DNA follows: TGTGCCAGCAGCTTAAGGAGAGAGACCCAGTACTTC.

This clone was seen only once. V is TRBV19 and J is TRBJ1-2; TRBD1 is a possible D gene (5 bases). Germline CDR1 is LNHDA and CDR2 is SQIVND (reference sequence). Between the trimmed V and J ends, which lost 2 bases and 4 bases, there was a span of 11 bases. The CDR3 spans 14 residues. The CDR3 spells CASSIHQGLYGYTF. CDR3 sequence (DNA): TGTGCCAGTAGTATACATCAGGGACTCTATGGCTACACCTTC.

This chain joins TRBV6-5 and TRBJ1-5, with 7 bases fitting TRBD1. CDR3 size: 13 residues. Trimming removed 6 bases from V and 6 bases from J; junction bases left unmatched: 5. CDR1 is MNHEY and CDR2 is SVGAGI in the germline V gene. The CDR3 coding sequence is TGTGCCAGCAGCCAGGGACAGCGTCAGCCCCAGCATTTT. Translated: CASSQGQRQPQHF.

This chain uses TRBV11-2 with TRBJ1-2; 7 bases are a match to TRBD1. CDR1 and CDR2 (germline): SGHAT, FQNNGV. CDR3 length equals 15 residues. Unmatched junction bases numbered 11, after V lost 6 bases and J lost 4 bases. DNA for the CDR3: TGTGCCAGCAGTTACCTCTCCGGGACAGCCTATGGCTACACCTTC. It translates to CASSYLSGTAYGYTF.

The rearrangement joins TRBV6-5 to TRBJ2-4; 9 nucleotides align to TRBD2. Germline assignment: CDR1 MNHEY and CDR2 SVGAGI. The CDR3 has 15 residues. With 2 bases clipped from V and 5 bases from J, the junction kept 4 bases outside the gene matches. CDR3 in amino acids: CASSYGERGENIQYF. As DNA, the CDR3 is TGTGCCAGCAGTTACGGGGAGCGGGGGGAAAACATTCAGTACTTC.

The J gene is TRBJ1-5, the V gene TRBV7-2, with a weak D call TRBD1 (5 bases). The CDR3 has 15 residues. V was cut by 3 bases and J by 3 bases, with 12 bases left in between. Per germline, CDR1 SGHTA and CDR2 FQGNSA. As DNA, the CDR3 is TGTGCCAGCAGCTTGGGAGGGGCTAACAATCAGCCCCAGCATTTT. Amino acids: CASSLGGANNQPQHF.

The gene calls are TRBV5-4 and TRBJ2-7; 10 nucleotides line up with TRBD1. Germline assignment: CDR1 SGHNT and CDR2 YYREEE (reference sequence). CDR3 size: 14 residues. Trimming cost V 4 bases and J 4 bases; bases outside gene matches: 5. The CDR3: CASSTRTGGYEQYF. Here the CDR3 DNA reads TGTGCCAGCAGCACTCGGACAGGGGGTTACGAGCAGTACTTC.

The V gene is TRBV6-5, the J gene TRBJ2-1; 13 bases are shared with TRBD2. Per germline, CDR1 MNHEY and CDR2 SVGAGI. CDR3 length: 15 residues. Trimming at V came to 5 bases and at J to 7 bases, leaving 5 bases not matched to a gene. The CDR3 DNA reads as TGTGCCAGCAGTCGGACTAGCGGGAGCAGGAATGAGCAGTTCTTC. The encoded protein is CASSRTSGSRNEQFF.

V is TRBV7-9 and J is TRBJ2-1, with 7 bases identical to TRBD2. CDR3 size: 13 residues. V shed 4 bases and J 15 bases; nucleotides not matched to a gene: 12. Germline CDR1 is SEHNR and CDR2 is FQNEAQ (reference sequence). CDR3 nucleotide sequence: TGTGCCAGCAGCTCATCCCCGGGAGGAGGAAGGTTCTTC. Protein: CASSSSPGGGRFF.

The chain is built from TRBV2 and TRBJ2-2; D not resolved. V lost 5 bases to trimming and J lost 3 bases, with 7 bases between them. This CDR3 contains 13 residues. Germline CDR1 and CDR2: SNHLY and FYNNEI. The CDR3 DNA reads as TGTGCCAGCAGTCCAAAATACACCGGGGAGCTGTTTTTT. Protein sequence: CASSPKYTGELFF.

The chain combines TRBV4-1 with TRBJ1-1; 10 nucleotides align to TRBD1. V was clipped by 2 bases and J by 4 bases; unmatched bases: 7. This CDR3 spans 16 amino acids. Germline CDR1 is MGHRA and CDR2 is YSYEKL. The CDR3 loop is CASSQPDRGSGTEAFF. In DNA, the CDR3 is TGCGCCAGCAGCCAACCGGACAGGGGGTCCGGCACTGAAGCTTTCTTT.

The J gene is TRBJ1-4, the V gene TRBV2; 12 bases agree with TRBD1. The CDR3 has 14 residues. Germline CDR1 reads SNHLY; CDR2 reads FYNNEI. The J segment lost 10 bases and the V segment lost 6 bases, leaving 6 bases of the junction unmatched. The CDR3 region has the DNA TGTGCCAGCAGCAGGGGACAGGGGGCCGGAAAACTGTTTTTT. It is translated as CASSRGQGAGKLFF.

The chain uses TRBV4-2 and TRBJ2-5; TRBD2 matches 12 bases. Trimming at V came to 0 bases and at J to 6 bases, leaving 5 bases not matched to a gene. Germline lookup yields CDR1 LGHNA and CDR2 YNFKEQ. The CDR3 extends over 16 amino acids. The CDR3 sequence is CASSQDPSGGAQTQYF. The CDR3 DNA reads as TGTGCCAGCAGCCAAGACCCTAGCGGGGGGGCGCAGACCCAGTACTTC.

The J gene is TRBJ1-2, the V gene TRBV7-2; D perhaps matches TRBD1 (5 bases). With 1 base removed from V and 0 bases from J, the gap between germline ends came to 9 bases. Germline assignment: CDR1 SGHTA and CDR2 FQGNSA. This CDR3 has 15 amino acids. Here the CDR3 DNA reads TGTGCCAGCAGCTTAGGGTTAGGGGCTAACTATGGCTACACCTTC. Translating it yields CASSLGLGANYGYTF.

The chain uses TRBV11-2 and TRBJ1-1; D is perhaps TRBD1 (5 bases). Trimming pared 5 bases from V and 0 bases from J, leaving 10 bases between. Germline lookup yields CDR1 SGHAT and CDR2 FQNNGV. CDR3 length: 14 amino acids. CDR3 in amino acids: CASSGGGMNTEAFF. The CDR3 coding sequence is TGTGCCAGCAGCGGGGGAGGGATGAACACTGAAGCTTTCTTT.